This TCR beta chain was sequenced for a study of OX40 agonist ivuxolimab in advanced cancers. In the study overall: Ivuxolimab, which targeted the costimulatory receptor OX40 (CD134), was an agonistic, fully human IgG2 monoclonal antibody. The dose-escalation cohort was around 84% male with a mean age of approximately 60 years, ranging from roughly 23 to 80. Intravenous ivuxolimab was administered to patients every 2 weeks at six dose levels: 0.01, 0.1, 0.3, 1.5, 3 and 10 mg/kg. Among the approximately 54 dose-escalation patients, some 20 had hepatocellular carcinoma, 15 or so melanoma, 9 renal cell carcinoma and 9 head and neck cancer. The paper covers the monotherapy dose-escalation part of the phase I ivuxolimab trial, which included N ≈ 52 patients. Prior anti-PD-1, anti-PD-L1 or anti-CTLA-4 therapy was permitted, and checkpoint inhibitors had been received by under 50% of dose-escalation patients. The point of sequencing TCRbeta in the periphery was to test whether ivuxolimab changed TCR sequence diversity and drove clonal T-cell expansion. Partial responses occurred in three dose-escalation patients, of whom one had hepatocellular carcinoma and two had cutaneous melanoma.

A note on this clone: What antigen it recognizes has not been identified. No much larger clone exists at a distance of one base, and base qualities are not known.

What the authors observed across the whole study: Which antigens the clonally expanded peripheral T cells were specific for was not determined. Clonal expansion of both CD4+ and CD8+ blood T cells was observed from baseline to week 6 at doses 0.1 to 3.0 mg/kg. Partial responders in the 0.1-3.0 mg/kg groups had among the lowest normalized peripheral clonal expansion, especially among CD8+ T cells. On average, CD8+ T cells showed more expanded clones than CD4+ T cells after ivuxolimab. Low levels of normalized T-cell clonal expansion were also seen in some patients who did not respond.

Patients with a history of autoimmune disease or receiving systemic immunosuppression were excluded from the trial. Peripheral blood for TCR sequencing was collected from all dose cohorts at baseline, on cycle 4 day 1, and on cycle 7 day 1. Samples were obtained from an open-label, multicenter, first-in-human phase I dose-escalation trial of ivuxolimab. The trial enrolled adults with locally advanced or metastatic head and neck squamous cell, hepatocellular, melanoma or renal cell carcinoma. Before TCR sequencing, CD4+ and CD8+ T cells were separately sorted from peripheral blood. To sequence the TCRbeta CDR3 region, genomic DNA was isolated from the sorted cells. The immunoSEQ Assay was used for sequencing of TCRbeta CDR3 regions. TCRdb carries this immuneACCESS record with in-frame sequences only. Its versions omit some clonotypes, under half of them owing to an unresolved V gene in the studies checked, with the rest unexplained. The sample contains 70,000 to 85,000 clones, roughly 84% of them found a single time. The ten largest clones capture over 2% of the sample.

Reading the germline V gene (reference sequence) gives CDR1 MNHEY and CDR2 SMNVEV. Taken from cysteine to phenylalanine, the CDR3 has 12 residues. Solely the CDR3 DNA is kept, with 36 bases framed from the first base. The V end loses 6 bases and the J end loses 2 bases, and a stretch of 7 bases separates them. The rearrangement combines TRBV27 with TRBJ1-1, with no confident D gene call. This receptor was taken from an adult with an advanced solid tumor such as melanoma, head and neck, liver or kidney cancer. The sample consisted of CD4+ or CD8+ T cells sorted from blood, taken in a trial of the OX40 agonist ivuxolimab. The sequenced DNA is TGTGCCAGCAGGATGAGAAACACTGAAGCTTTCTTT. This codes for CASRMRNTEAFF.